The text below deals with one T cell receptor (beta chain). Its matching antigen is unknown. All gene names here are mouse names. The read ends 4 residues before the CDR3 terminus; that terminus is restored from the germline J gene. The record originates from a study of CD8+ T cells in alopecia areata. On the study more broadly: Female C3H/HeJ mice aged 7-10 weeks were given skin from C3H/HeJ graft donors, 6-12 months old, that had spontaneous alopecia.

The CDR3 runs 12 residues. Trimming stripped 5 bases from V and 4 bases from J, with 9 bases between. From germline, CDR1 is NNHNN and CDR2 SYGAGS (reference sequence). Study-wide findings and caveats: Scalp samples also yield sequences from resident alphabeta T cells of normal skin. Between patients, shared TCR sequences were less clear than in mice. This was possibly due in part to HLA diversity in the patient population. An increase in clonality over normal scalp was evident in lesional scalp, especially alopecia totalis/universalis.

RNA was isolated and reverse transcribed to cDNA, the sequencing template. The table came from immunoSEQ multiplex PCR; TCRdb's copy has only in-frame clones and leaves some out. Sampling found 200,000 to 300,000 clones, none seen once. Cells from pooled cutaneous lymph nodes were sorted by CD4, CD8alpha, NKG2D, NKG2ACE and other markers. The specimen was CD4+ T cells sorted from a lymph node. This rearrangement joins TRBV13-2 to TRBJ1-2, with D perhaps TRBD1 (5 bases). This sequence originates from a C3H/HeJ mouse with alopecia areata. This strain's MHC haplotype is H2-k. CDR3 DNA, as far as it was read: TGTGCCAGCGGGGAACAGGTCTCC. Protein product: CASGEQVS. The CDR3, in full, reads CASGEQVSDYTF.